A selection of T cell receptor beta chains follows, all from one sample in a study of T cell responses to AZD1222 COVID-19 vaccine. TCRdb keeps only in-frame clones here, not all; method: immunoSEQ multiplex PCR. Seen here are about 140,000 clones, under 95% observed once, and the top ten hold just over 3%. The sequencing here drew on peripheral blood, taken on day 0 of AZD1222 vaccination. The receptors stem from an adult in good health. The CDR3 runs from the conserved cysteine through the conserved F or W. Fields, in order: V gene, CDR3 protein.

V gene: TRBV7-2; CDR3 protein: CASSLVSLAGGGAGELFF
V gene: TRBV3-1/TRBV3-2; CDR3 protein: CASSQEQGSYGYTF
V gene: TRBV19; CDR3 protein: CASSILRTGANTEAFF
V gene: TRBV5-5; CDR3 protein: CASSSGLREYVQPQHF
V gene: TRBV5-4; CDR3 protein: CATNTGIQETQYF
V gene: TRBV19; CDR3 protein: CASRGQGGNQPQHF
V gene: TRBV28; CDR3 protein: CASSLYGGPTPYEQYF
V gene: TRBV6-2/TRBV6-3; CDR3 protein: CASSYVASGRGTGELFF
V gene: TRBV7-9; CDR3 protein: CASTLDSLYGYTF
V gene: TRBV6-2/TRBV6-3; CDR3 protein: CASSLLAGGYYEQYF
V gene: TRBV5-4; CDR3 protein: CASSLGQGAVSEQYF
V gene: TRBV4-1; CDR3 protein: CASSHDTGSLAGESNEQFF
V gene: TRBV29-1; CDR3 protein: CSVSTSGRDNEQFF
V gene: TRBV20-1; CDR3 protein: CSAREGPEAFF
V gene: TRBV4-1; CDR3 protein: CASSHVAVGSSYEQYF
V gene: TRBV5-1; CDR3 protein: CASSLVGENTEAFF
V gene: TRBV13; CDR3 protein: CASSPGTGVMETQYF
V gene: TRBV18; CDR3 protein: CASSLTYEQFF
V gene: TRBV18; CDR3 protein: CASSPTSSGNTIYF
V gene: TRBV12-3/TRBV12-4; CDR3 protein: CASRSLTRKLFF
V gene: TRBV18; CDR3 protein: CASSGRQAANYGYTF
V gene: TRBV4-3; CDR3 protein: CASSHVDRLNEKLFF
V gene: TRBV19; CDR3 protein: CASSIATRYQETQYF
V gene: TRBV6-8; CDR3 protein: CASKNGTSGDNEQFF
V gene: TRBV29-1; CDR3 protein: CSVPLAGIGDEQYF
V gene: TRBV10-3; CDR3 protein: CAISDREWDIQYF
V gene: TRBV5-4; CDR3 protein: CASSSPFSGYQETQYF
V gene: TRBV27; CDR3 protein: CASSFPRLGSATDTQYF
V gene: TRBV19; CDR3 protein: CASSMKGQGANEKLFF
V gene: TRBV4-2; CDR3 protein: CASSQEALWEQYF
V gene: TRBV6-5; CDR3 protein: CASSTRWALNEKLFF
V gene: TRBV30; CDR3 protein: CAWRTSGSNTGELFF
V gene: TRBV28; CDR3 protein: CASSPRGKVDSSREKLFF
V gene: TRBV19; CDR3 protein: CASSIPTEMNTEAFF
V gene: TRBV3-1/TRBV3-2; CDR3 protein: CASSRAGANEQYF
V gene: TRBV9; CDR3 protein: CASSEGWTDTQYF
V gene: TRBV7-2; CDR3 protein: CASSSQAQAALHF